One sample yielded the 20 T cell receptor beta chains listed below, sequenced in a study of sequential checkpoint blockade in melanoma. Treatment described: randomized to nivolumab then ipilimumab (arm A) or the reverse (arm B). Clones were read by immunoSEQ multiplex PCR, and TCRdb kept only the in-frame ones, dropping some. The sample has fewer than 4,500 clones, around a sixth seen once. This material consisted of tumor tissue (inferred from file names), taken from a patient given nivolumab and ipilimumab in sequence. The receptor source for this set is a human donor with melanoma.

The V and J genes are TRBV18 and TRBJ2-7; 10 bases match TRBD2. V lost 5 bases to trimming and J lost 0 bases; unmatched junction nucleotides: 13. Germline V gene lookup returns CDR1 KGHSH and CDR2 LQKENI. There are 18 residues in the CDR3. The CDR3 sequence: CASSSTTLLAGFSYEQYF. The CDR3 bases are TGTGCCAGCTCATCCACCACCCTACTAGCGGGGTTCTCCTACGAGCAGTACTTC.

This clone was counted at least ten times. V usage is TRBV6-8 and J usage is TRBJ2-7; no clear D gene. Trimming cost V 10 bases and J 2 bases, with 15 bases left between them. The germline V gene has CDR1 MNHGY and CDR2 SAAAGT. This CDR3 comprises 13 residues. The CDR3 DNA reads as TGTGCCACCTCAGGATTGGGGACCTACGAGCAGTACTTC. This codes for CATSGLGTYEQYF.

This clone was observed a handful of times. CDR3 in amino acids: CASSPRFQYEQYF. CDR3 nucleotides: TGTGCCAGCTCACCACGGTTTCAGTACGAGCAGTACTTC. The chain combines TRBV18 with TRBJ2-7; D remains ambiguous. The CDR3 extends over 13 amino acids. Deletions cut 1 base from V and 4 bases from J, with 8 bases between. The germline gives CDR1 KGHSH, CDR2 LQKENI.

V is TRBV19 and J is TRBJ1-2; D is uncertain. V gave up 7 bases and J gave up 2 bases, with 8 bases separating them. Germline lookup yields CDR1 LNHDA and CDR2 SQIVND (reference sequence). This CDR3 is built from 12 residues. The CDR3 reads CASNGENYGYTF. The CDR3 DNA is TGTGCCAGTAATGGGGAAAACTATGGCTACACCTTC.

The rearrangement uses TRBV5-1 and TRBJ2-3; possibly TRBD1 or TRBD2 for D (6 bases each). Trimming took off 0 bases at V and 0 bases at J, with 8 bases between the two ends. Looked up from germline, CDR1 is SGHRS and CDR2 is YFSETQ. CDR3 size: 15 residues. CDR3 bases: TGCGCCAGCAGCTTGGGGGGGGCCAGCACAGATACGCAGTATTTT. As protein: CASSLGGASTDTQYF.

In its sample, this clone ranks as medium-sized (0.01 to 0.1%). This rearrangement joins TRBV9 to TRBJ1-1; D gene uncertain. This CDR3 comprises 14 residues. Germline assignment: CDR1 SGDLS and CDR2 YYNGEE. V lost 4 bases, J lost 3 bases, and 13 bases lay in between. CDR3 sequence reads: CASSPESSYTEAFF. In DNA, the CDR3 is TGTGCCAGCAGCCCAGAGAGCAGTTACACTGAAGCTTTCTTT.

As DNA, the CDR3 is TGTGCCAGCTCACTATATTTTTTGGGTCAGGAGGGATCCTACGAGCAGTACTTC. Translated, it gives CASSLYFLGQEGSYEQYF. This chain uses TRBV18 with TRBJ2-7; weak D call: TRBD2 (6 bases). V dropped 4 bases and J dropped 1 base, with 23 bases sitting between them. This CDR3 contains 18 residues. CDR1 is KGHSH, CDR2 LQKENI, per germline.

V and J are TRBV15 and TRBJ2-3; 11 positions agree with TRBD2. This CDR3 spans 17 amino acids. Looked up from germline, CDR1 is LNHNV and CDR2 is YYDKDF (reference sequence). With 4 bases clipped from V and 4 bases from J, the junction kept 10 bases outside the gene matches. This CDR3 reads CATSINIGLAGADTQYF. CDR3 nucleotide sequence: TGTGCCACCAGCATAAACATAGGACTAGCGGGTGCAGATACGCAGTATTTT.

This clone was picked up a small number of times. This rearrangement joins TRBV11-3 to TRBJ2-7; 8 bases are shared with TRBD2. Unmatched junction bases numbered 16, after V lost 2 bases and J lost 1 base. There are 19 residues in the CDR3. Germline V gene lookup returns CDR1 SGHNT and CDR2 YENEEA. This CDR3 reads CASSLWMTTGGPDSYEQYF. In DNA, the CDR3 is TGTGCCAGCAGCTTATGGATGACGACGGGAGGGCCGGATTCCTACGAGCAGTACTTC.

The rearrangement uses TRBV19 and TRBJ1-6; D unclear. Germline values: CDR1 LNHDA, CDR2 SQIVND (reference sequence). V dropped 5 bases and J dropped 0 bases, with 8 bases sitting between them. The CDR3 is 15 residues long. Here the CDR3 reads CASSLISSYNSPLHF. CDR3 bases: TGTGCCAGTAGTCTGATAAGCTCCTATAATTCACCCCTCCACTTT.

This clone came up a few times. The chain is built from TRBV28 and TRBJ1-2; 8 positions match TRBD1. Germline-derived CDR1 and CDR2 are MDHEN and SYDVKM. With 7 bases clipped from V and 6 bases from J, the junction kept 7 bases outside the gene matches. The CDR3 is made up of 13 amino acids. CDR3 bases: TGTGCCAGCATATCGGACAGGGTAAATGGCTACACCTTC. Translating gives CASISDRVNGYTF.

Here the CDR3 reads CASSAQGARGYTF. The CDR3 region has the DNA TGCGCCAGCAGCGCACAGGGGGCGAGGGGCTACACCTTC. The rearrangement joins TRBV23-1 to TRBJ1-2; TRBD1 aligns across 9 bases. TRBV23-1 is an ORF; its function is uncertain. Trimming removed 6 bases from V and 8 bases from J; junction bases left unmatched: 7. This CDR3 spans 13 amino acids.

This clone was observed a handful of times. The genes are TRBV9 and TRBJ2-2; D is perhaps TRBD2 (6 bases). Germline V gives CDR1 SGDLS, CDR2 YYNGEE. Trimming pared 7 bases from V and 4 bases from J, leaving 23 bases between. The CDR3 sequence is 17 residues long. The CDR3 sequence: CASGSRLLGGTTGELFF. CDR3 nucleotides: TGTGCCAGCGGGTCCCGGTTGCTGGGGGGTACCACCGGGGAGCTGTTTTTT.

V gene TRBV5-1 combines with J gene TRBJ1-2; TRBD1 is a possible D gene (5 bases). V was pared by 4 bases and J by 4 bases, with 14 bases between. This CDR3 has 14 amino acids. The germline CDR1 and CDR2 sequences are SGHRS and YFSETQ. The CDR3, as DNA: TGCGCCAGCAGCCCGGGGCAGGCGATCTATGGCTACACCTTC. Protein: CASSPGQAIYGYTF. Full variable domain (missing parts from reference TRBV5-1 and TRBJ1-2): KAGVTQTPRYLIKTRGQQVTLSCSPISGHRSVSWYQQTPGQGLQFLFEYFSETQRNKGNFPGRFSGRQFSNSRSEMNVSTLELGDSALYLCASSPGQAIYGYTFGSGTRLTVV.

This clone ranks as medium-sized (0.01 to 0.1%). V and J are TRBV6-8 and TRBJ2-1; D is ambiguous. The CDR3 has 14 residues. V was shortened by 6 bases and J by 6 bases, with 15 bases between the two germline ends. Germline V gene data show CDR1 as MNHGY and CDR2 as SAAAGT. The CDR3 is CASSRTSSANEQFF. CDR3 sequence (DNA): TGTGCCAGCAGCCGGACCAGCTCGGCCAATGAGCAGTTCTTC.

The chain employs TRBV6-8 and TRBJ2-7; 9 bases fit TRBD1. V dropped 6 bases and J dropped 4; count of bases not matched to a gene: 10. Germline CDR1 MNHGY, CDR2 SAAAGT. The CDR3 contains 15 residues. This CDR3 reads CASSLQGAANYEQYF. CDR3 in DNA: TGTGCCAGCAGCTTACAGGGGGCAGCGAATTACGAGCAGTACTTC.

This chain joins TRBV19 and TRBJ1-1, with a possible D match to TRBD1 (5 bases). Germline V gene lookup returns CDR1 LNHDA and CDR2 SQIVND (reference sequence). Trimming stripped 9 bases from V and 5 bases from J, with 16 bases between. The CDR3 sequence is 13 residues long. CDR3 bases: TGTGCCAGCTGTCGGGGGGATTGGACTGAAGCTTTCTTT. It translates to CASCRGDWTEAFF.

This chain links TRBV25-1 with TRBJ2-2; 9 positions agree with TRBD1. Germline V lookup: CDR1 MGHDK, CDR2 SYGVNS. The trim removed 9 bases at V and 3 bases at J, leaving 11 bases unmatched. CDR3 size: 16 residues. CDR3 DNA: TGTGCCAGTCCTGAATGGGACAGGGTGGACACCGGGGAGCTGTTTTTT. Its translation is CASPEWDRVDTGELFF.

This clone was recorded a few times. The rearrangement uses TRBV6-8 and TRBJ2-3, with D possibly TRBD1 on 5 matching bases. The germline V and J ends were trimmed by 4 bases and 3 bases, with 11 bases remaining between them. Germline-derived CDR1 and CDR2 are MNHGY and SAAAGT. This CDR3 region has 14 residues. CDR3 residues: CASSLRGRTDTQYF. The CDR3 nucleotides are TGTGCCAGCAGTTTAAGGGGTAGAACAGATACGCAGTATTTT.

This chain joins TRBV6-8 and TRBJ1-2; 10 nucleotides line up with TRBD1. The germline CDR1 and CDR2 sequences are MNHGY and SAAAGT. The length of the CDR3 is 16 residues. Losses at the gene ends were 0 bases for V and 6 bases for J; bases not matched to a gene: 7. The CDR3 reads CASSYSNMGTGDGYTF. The CDR3 coding sequence is TGTGCCAGCAGTTACTCGAATATGGGGACAGGGGATGGCTACACCTTC.